The TCR beta chain described here comes from a study of T-cell reconstitution after alpha-beta-depleted transplantation in children. Unique molecular identifiers were used in preparing the TCRbeta library. In TCRdb, the PCR reads were re-called with MiXCR into one record per CDR3 protein. The data contain about 420,000 distinct CDR3 sequences, approximately 11% of them singletons. Trimming cost V 5 bases and J 5 bases; bases outside gene matches: 7. The CDR3 loop spans 15 amino acids. CDR1 and CDR2 from the germline V gene are SGHRS and YFSETQ. The source material was PBMCs from the stem cell graft donor, sampled from the stem cell graft. The genes are TRBV5-1 and TRBJ2-1; 10 bases fit TRBD2. The sequence was obtained from a human donor who donated a stem cell graft to a child with acute myeloid leukemia. DNA of the CDR3: TGCGCCAGCAGGCAAGCGGGGGGGTCACACAATGAGCAGTTCTTC. This encodes CASRQAGGSHNEQFF.